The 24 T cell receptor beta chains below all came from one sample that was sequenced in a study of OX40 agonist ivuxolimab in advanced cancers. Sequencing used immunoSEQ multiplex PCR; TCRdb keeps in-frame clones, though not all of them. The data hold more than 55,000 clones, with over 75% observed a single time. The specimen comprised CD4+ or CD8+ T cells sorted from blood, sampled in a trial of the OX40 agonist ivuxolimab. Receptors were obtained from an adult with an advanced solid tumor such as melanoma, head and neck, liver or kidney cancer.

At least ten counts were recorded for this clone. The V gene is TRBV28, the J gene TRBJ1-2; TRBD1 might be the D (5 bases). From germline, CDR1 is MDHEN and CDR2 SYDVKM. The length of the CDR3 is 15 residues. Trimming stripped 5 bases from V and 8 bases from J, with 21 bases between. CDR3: CASSIGGTPSRGYTF. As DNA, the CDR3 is TGTGCCAGCAGTATAGGCGGGACTCCCTCAAGGGGCTACACCTTC.

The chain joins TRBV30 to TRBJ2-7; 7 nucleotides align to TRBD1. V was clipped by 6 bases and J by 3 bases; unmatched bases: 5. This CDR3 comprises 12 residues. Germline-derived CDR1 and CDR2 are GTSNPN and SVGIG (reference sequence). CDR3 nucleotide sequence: TGTGCCTGTACCCGGACAGGCTACGAGCAGTACTTC. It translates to CACTRTGYEQYF.

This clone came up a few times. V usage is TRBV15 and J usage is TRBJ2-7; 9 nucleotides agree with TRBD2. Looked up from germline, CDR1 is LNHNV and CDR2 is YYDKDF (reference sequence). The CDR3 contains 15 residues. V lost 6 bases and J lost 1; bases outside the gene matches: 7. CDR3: CATSEGLAGSYEQYF. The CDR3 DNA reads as TGTGCCACCAGTGAGGGTCTAGCGGGATCCTACGAGCAGTACTTC.

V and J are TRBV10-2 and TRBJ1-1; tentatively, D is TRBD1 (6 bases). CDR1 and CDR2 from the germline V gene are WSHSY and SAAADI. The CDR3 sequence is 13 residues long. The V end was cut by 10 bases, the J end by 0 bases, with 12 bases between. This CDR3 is CATKDSLNTEAFF. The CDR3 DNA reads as TGCGCCACCAAGGACAGTTTGAACACTGAAGCTTTCTTT.

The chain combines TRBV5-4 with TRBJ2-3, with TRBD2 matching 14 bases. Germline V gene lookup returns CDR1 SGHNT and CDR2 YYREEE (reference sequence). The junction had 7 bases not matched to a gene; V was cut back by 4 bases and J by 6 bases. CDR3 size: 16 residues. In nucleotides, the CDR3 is TGTGCCAGCAGCATCGGGACTAGCGGGAGCCGGGATACGCAGTATTTT. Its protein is CASSIGTSGSRDTQYF.

DNA for the CDR3: TGTGCCAGCTCACGGTCGGGAGGGGATGATGGCTACACCTTC. This encodes CASSRSGGDDGYTF. The J gene is TRBJ1-2, the V gene TRBV18; a weak D match, TRBD1 (5 bases). Germline V lookup: CDR1 KGHSH, CDR2 LQKENI. Trimming took off 4 bases at V and 6 bases at J, with 15 bases between the two ends. This CDR3 has 14 residues.

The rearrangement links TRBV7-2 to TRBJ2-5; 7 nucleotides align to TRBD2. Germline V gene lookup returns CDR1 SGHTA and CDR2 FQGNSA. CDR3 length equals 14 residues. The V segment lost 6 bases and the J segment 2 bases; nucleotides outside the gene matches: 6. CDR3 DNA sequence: TGTGCCAGCAGGAAGGGAGGGCAGCAAGAGACCCAGTACTTC. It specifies CASRKGGQQETQYF.

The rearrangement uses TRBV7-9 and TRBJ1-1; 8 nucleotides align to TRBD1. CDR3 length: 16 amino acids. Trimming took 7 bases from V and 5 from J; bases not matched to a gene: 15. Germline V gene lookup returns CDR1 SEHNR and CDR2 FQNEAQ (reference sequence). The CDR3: CASTSSLGQGWTEAFF. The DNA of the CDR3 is TGTGCCAGCACCTCCTCCCTCGGACAGGGATGGACTGAAGCTTTCTTT. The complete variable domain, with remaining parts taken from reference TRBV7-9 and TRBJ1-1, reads DTGVSQNPRHKITKRGQNVTFRCDPISEHNRLYWYRQTLGQGPEFLTYFQNEAQLEKSRLLSDRFSAERPKGSFSTLEIQRTEQGDSAMYLCASTSSLGQGWTEAFFGQGTRLTVV.

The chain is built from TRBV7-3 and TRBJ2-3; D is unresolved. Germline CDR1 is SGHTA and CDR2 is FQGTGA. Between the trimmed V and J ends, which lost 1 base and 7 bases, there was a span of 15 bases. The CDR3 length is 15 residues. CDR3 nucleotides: TGTGCCAGCAGCTTAAGTCAGGCCTTACTACATACGCAGTATTTT. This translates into CASSLSQALLHTQYF. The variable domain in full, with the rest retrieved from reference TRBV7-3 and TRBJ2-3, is GAGVSQTPSNKVTEKGKYVELRCDPISGHTALYWYRQSLGQGPEFLIYFQGTGAADDSGLPNDRFFAVRPEGSVSTLKIQRTERGDSAVYLCASSLSQALLHTQYFGPGTRLTVL.

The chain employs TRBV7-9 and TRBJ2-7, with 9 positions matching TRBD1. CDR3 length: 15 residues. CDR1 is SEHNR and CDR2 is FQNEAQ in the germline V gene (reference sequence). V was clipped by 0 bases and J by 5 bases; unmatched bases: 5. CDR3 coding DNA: TGTGCCAGCAGCTTAGCCTTGGACAGGGGCCACGAGCAGTACTTC. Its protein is CASSLALDRGHEQYF.

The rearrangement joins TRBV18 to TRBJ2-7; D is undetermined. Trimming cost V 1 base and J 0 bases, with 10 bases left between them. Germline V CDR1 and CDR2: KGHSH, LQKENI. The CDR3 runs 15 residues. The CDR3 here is CASSPQDGPSYEQYF. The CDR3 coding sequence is TGTGCCAGCTCACCACAGGACGGACCCTCCTACGAGCAGTACTTC.

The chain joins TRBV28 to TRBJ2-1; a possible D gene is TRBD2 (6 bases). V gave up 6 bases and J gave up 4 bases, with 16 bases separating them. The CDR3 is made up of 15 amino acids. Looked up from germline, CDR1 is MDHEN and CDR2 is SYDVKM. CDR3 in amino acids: CASSSPGTSYNEQFF. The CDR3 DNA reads TGTGCCAGCAGCAGTCCCGGGACTTCATACAATGAGCAGTTCTTC.

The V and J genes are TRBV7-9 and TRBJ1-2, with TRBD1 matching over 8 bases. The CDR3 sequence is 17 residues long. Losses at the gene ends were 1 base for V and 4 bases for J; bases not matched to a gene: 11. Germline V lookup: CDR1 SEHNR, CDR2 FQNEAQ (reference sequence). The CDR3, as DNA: TGTGCCAGCAGCTTAGGGTCAGGGGGCGTCGGGATCTATGGCTACACCTTC. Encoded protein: CASSLGSGGVGIYGYTF.

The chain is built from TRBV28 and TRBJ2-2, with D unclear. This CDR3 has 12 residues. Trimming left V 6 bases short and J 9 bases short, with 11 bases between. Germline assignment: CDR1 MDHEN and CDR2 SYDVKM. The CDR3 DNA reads TGTGCCAGCAGGCTCTTGGGGAGGGAGCTGTTTTTT. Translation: CASRLLGRELFF.

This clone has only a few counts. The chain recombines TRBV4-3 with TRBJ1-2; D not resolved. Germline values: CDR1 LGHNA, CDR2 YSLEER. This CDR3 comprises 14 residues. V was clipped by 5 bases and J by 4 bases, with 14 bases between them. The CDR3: CASSSTLDGYGYTF. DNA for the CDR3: TGCGCCAGCAGCTCCACGCTAGACGGCTATGGCTACACCTTC.

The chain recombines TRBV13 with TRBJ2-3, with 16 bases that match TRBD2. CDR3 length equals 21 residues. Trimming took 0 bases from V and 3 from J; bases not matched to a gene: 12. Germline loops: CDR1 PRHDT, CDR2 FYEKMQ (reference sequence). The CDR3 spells CASSLGHPRGLAGGRTDTQYF. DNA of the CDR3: TGTGCCAGCAGCTTAGGCCACCCCCGGGGACTAGCGGGAGGGAGGACAGATACGCAGTATTTT.

CDR3 in DNA: TGTGCCAGCAGCTTCAACAGGGGCACTGAAGCTTTCTTT. This encodes CASSFNRGTEAFF. This chain connects TRBV5-4 to TRBJ1-1; 7 bases align to TRBD1. This CDR3 contains 13 residues. Losses at the gene ends were 2 bases for V and 4 bases for J; bases not matched to a gene: 2. Germline assignment: CDR1 SGHNT and CDR2 YYREEE (reference sequence).

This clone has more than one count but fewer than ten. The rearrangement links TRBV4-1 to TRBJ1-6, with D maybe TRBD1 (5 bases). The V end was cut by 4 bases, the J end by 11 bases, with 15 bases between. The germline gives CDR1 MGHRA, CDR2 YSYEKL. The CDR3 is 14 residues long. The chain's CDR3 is CASSPRDPGAPLHF. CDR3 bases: TGCGCCAGCAGCCCCCGGGACCCCGGGGCACCCCTCCACTTT.

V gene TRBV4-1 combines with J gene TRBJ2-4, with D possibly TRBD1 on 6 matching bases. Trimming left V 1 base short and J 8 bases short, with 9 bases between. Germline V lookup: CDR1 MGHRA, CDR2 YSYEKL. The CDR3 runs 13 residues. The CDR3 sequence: CASSQVGQYIQYF. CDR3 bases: TGCGCCAGCAGCCAAGTGGGACAATACATTCAGTACTTC.

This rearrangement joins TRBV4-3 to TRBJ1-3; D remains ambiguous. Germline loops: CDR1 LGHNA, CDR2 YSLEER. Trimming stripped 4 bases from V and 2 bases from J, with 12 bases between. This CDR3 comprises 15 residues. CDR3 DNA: TGCGCCAGCAGCCCAATTTACGGGCCTGGAAACACCATATATTTT. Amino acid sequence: CASSPIYGPGNTIYF.

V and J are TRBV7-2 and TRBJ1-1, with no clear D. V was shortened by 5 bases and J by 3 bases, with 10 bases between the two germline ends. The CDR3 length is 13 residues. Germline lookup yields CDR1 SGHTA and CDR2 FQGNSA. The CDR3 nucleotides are TGTGCCAGCAGCAGGAGGACGGACACTGAAGCTTTCTTT. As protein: CASSRRTDTEAFF.

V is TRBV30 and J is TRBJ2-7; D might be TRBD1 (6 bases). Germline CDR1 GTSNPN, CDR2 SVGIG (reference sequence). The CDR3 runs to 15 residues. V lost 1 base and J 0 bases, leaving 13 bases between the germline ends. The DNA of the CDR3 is TGTGCCTGGAGTGCCCTTGGGGGCACCTCCTACGAGCAGTACTTC. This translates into CAWSALGGTSYEQYF.

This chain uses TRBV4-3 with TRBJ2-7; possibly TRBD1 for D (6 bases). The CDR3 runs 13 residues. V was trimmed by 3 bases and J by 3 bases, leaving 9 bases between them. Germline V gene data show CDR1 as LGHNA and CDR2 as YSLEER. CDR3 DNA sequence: TGCGCCAGCAGCCATCAACAGGGCTACGAGCAGTACTTC. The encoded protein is CASSHQQGYEQYF.

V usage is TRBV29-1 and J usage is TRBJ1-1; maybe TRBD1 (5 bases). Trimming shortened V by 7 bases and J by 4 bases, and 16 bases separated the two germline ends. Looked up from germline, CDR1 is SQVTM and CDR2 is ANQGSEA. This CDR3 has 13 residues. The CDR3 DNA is TGCAGCGCGGCGGGGGGTACGGGCACTGAAGCTTTCTTT. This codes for CSAAGGTGTEAFF.